Given below is one T cell receptor beta chain in context. Its specificity is unknown. The data were obtained in a study of synovial regulatory T cells in juvenile arthritis. Study-level results: Blood Treg cells that were inflammation-associated showed lower TCR diversity than other blood Treg cells.

CDR3 length: 13 residues. No DNA accompanies this entry. Germline values: CDR1 SGHRS, CDR2 YFSETQ. Sequencing used immunoSEQ multiplex PCR; TCRdb keeps in-frame clones, though not all of them. The sample has 7,500 to 10,000 clones. The clonotype comes from a donor aged 2-30 years with juvenile idiopathic arthritis. The sequenced sample consisted of Treg cells from blood. The subset here: remaining (HLA-DR-negative) circulating blood Treg cells. The chain uses TRBV5-1 and TRBJ2-7; there is no DNA to check the TCRdb D call of TRBD1. The CDR3 spells CASSLVSGYEQYF. Together with reference TRBV5-1 and TRBJ2-7, the CDR3 gives the full variable domain: KAGVTQTPRYLIKTRGQQVTLSCSPISGHRSVSWYQQTPGQGLQFLFEYFSETQRNKGNFPGRFSGRQFSNSRSEMNVSTLELGDSALYLCASSLVSGYEQYFGPGTRLTVT.